A single sample gave rise to the 16 T cell receptor beta chains below, sequenced in a study of shared clonotypes between healthy human individuals. The repertoire was sequenced with immunoSEQ multiplex PCR; TCRdb's copy has only in-frame clones and lacks some. This sample carries more than 900,000 clones, about 84% of them seen once, and the ten largest clones take 0.5% to 0.65%. Sequencing was done on a sample of memory CD4+ T cells from PBMCs. Described subset: CD45RA-negative fraction. These receptors came from a man aged 18 to 30 in good health. Some clones in this sample may be carry-over from other donors' samples.

The chain joins TRBV5-1 to TRBJ1-1; D possibly corresponds to TRBD1 (6 bases). The V end was cut by 1 base, the J end by 7 bases, with 14 bases between. The CDR3 covers 14 residues. From germline, CDR1 is SGHRS and CDR2 YFSETQ. The CDR3 protein is CASSLLLQGVEAFF. CDR3 in DNA: TGCGCCAGCAGCTTGTTGCTACAGGGTGTTGAAGCTTTCTTT.

This chain joins TRBV11-3 and TRBJ2-2; D is perhaps TRBD2 (5 bases). V was pared by 2 bases and J by 2 bases, with 9 bases between. Germline loops: CDR1 SGHNT, CDR2 YENEEA. CDR3 length: 15 residues. For the CDR3, the DNA is TGTGCCAGCAGCTTACGAGGGCGCAACACCGGGGAGCTGTTTTTT. Translating it yields CASSLRGRNTGELFF.

The CDR3 loop reads CASSNREWSEAFF. For the CDR3, the DNA is TGTGCCAGCAGTAACAGGGAGTGGTCTGAAGCTTTCTTT. The V and J genes are TRBV7-2 and TRBJ1-1; D perhaps matches TRBD1 (6 bases). The CDR3 totals 13 residues. Deletions cut 6 bases from V and 6 bases from J, with 14 bases between. The V gene's germline CDR1 is SGHTA and CDR2 FQGNSA.

The chain is built from TRBV11-2 and TRBJ1-3; TRBD1 matches at 9 bases. The CDR3 covers 17 residues. Losses at the gene ends were 5 bases for V and 0 bases for J; bases not matched to a gene: 8. Germline V gives CDR1 SGHAT, CDR2 FQNNGV. CDR3 residues: CASSGRQGDFSGNTIYF. Written as DNA, the CDR3 is TGTGCCAGCAGCGGCCGACAGGGGGACTTCTCTGGAAACACCATATATTTT.

This clone was recorded many times. V is TRBV19 and J is TRBJ1-5; no clear D gene. This CDR3 has 17 residues. V gave up 0 bases and J gave up 4 bases, with 16 bases separating them. In germline, CDR1 is LNHDA, CDR2 SQIVND (reference sequence). CDR3 residues: CASSIELGRISNQPQHF. CDR3 DNA sequence: TGTGCCAGTAGTATAGAGCTGGGAAGGATCTCGAATCAGCCCCAGCATTTT.

The chain's CDR3 is CASSVRPGQGNYGYTF. The CDR3 DNA reads as TGTGCCAGCAGCGTCAGGCCGGGACAGGGAAACTATGGCTACACCTTC. The chain is built from TRBV7-4 and TRBJ1-2, with 9 bases matching TRBD1. J lost 2 bases, V lost 5 bases, and 9 bases had no gene match. Per germline, CDR1 SGHVT and CDR2 SQSDAQ. The CDR3 loop spans 16 amino acids.

Turning to this clone: Being one base from a much bigger clone, this may be a read error. The rearrangement uses TRBV7-8 and TRBJ2-3; no clear D. Per the germline V gene, CDR1 is SGHVS and CDR2 is FQNEAQ. V lost 2 bases and J 3 bases, leaving 3 bases between the germline ends. This CDR3 has 12 amino acids. This chain's CDR3 is CASSLRTDTQYF. The CDR3 DNA is TGTGCCAGCAGCTTAAGGACAGATACGCAGTATTTT.

CDR3 coding DNA: TGTGCCAGCAGCTTCGTCAGCGGCCACTATGGCTACACCTTC. This sequence encodes CASSFVSGHYGYTF. The J gene is TRBJ1-2, the V gene TRBV7-9; D not resolved. This CDR3 has 14 amino acids. V gave up 3 bases and J gave up 3 bases, with 11 bases separating them. Germline V gives CDR1 SEHNR, CDR2 FQNEAQ (reference sequence).

The chain uses TRBV30 and TRBJ2-5, with TRBD1 identical over 9 bases. Trimming removed 4 bases from V and 3 bases from J; junction bases left unmatched: 3. Germline values: CDR1 GTSNPN, CDR2 SVGIG (reference sequence). This CDR3 has 13 residues. The CDR3 DNA reads as TGTGCCTGGATAGGGACAGGGAAAGAGACCCAGTACTTC. Amino acids: CAWIGTGKETQYF.

CDR3 nucleotide sequence: TGTGCCAGTAGTTCGTTCGGGACACCCTCCTACGAGCAGTACTTC. Amino acid sequence: CASSSFGTPSYEQYF. The chain is built from TRBV19 and TRBJ2-7, with D possibly matching TRBD1 (6 bases). Looked up from germline, CDR1 is LNHDA and CDR2 is SQIVND (reference sequence). The CDR3 contains 15 residues. Between the trimmed V and J ends, which lost 5 bases and 0 bases, there was a span of 14 bases.

This chain links TRBV18 with TRBJ2-7, with 12 nucleotides matching TRBD2. Germline V gene lookup returns CDR1 KGHSH and CDR2 LQKENI. V trimming: 0 bases; J trimming: 7 bases; junction bases outside the gene matches: 10. There are 17 residues in the CDR3. CDR3 nucleotide sequence: TGTGCCAGCTCACCACCGCGTCTAGCGGGAGGGTCTGGGGAGCAGTACTTC. This sequence encodes CASSPPRLAGGSGEQYF. Together with reference TRBV18 and TRBJ2-7, the CDR3 gives the full variable domain: NAGVMQNPRHLVRRRGQEARLRCSPMKGHSHVYWYRQLPEEGLKFMVYLQKENIIDESGMPKERFSAEFPKEGPSILRIQQVVRGDSAAYFCASSPPRLAGGSGEQYFGPGTRLTVT.

As regards this clone: The sample has other DNA sequences that encode this CDR3 too. The genes are TRBV9 and TRBJ2-1; TRBD2 is a possible D gene (5 bases). V was cut by 2 bases and J by 4 bases, with 10 bases left in between. The CDR3 contains 14 residues. Germline CDR1 and CDR2: SGDLS and YYNGEE. CDR3 sequence: CASSVASSYNEQFF. The DNA of the CDR3 is TGTGCCAGCAGCGTGGCTAGCAGTTACAATGAGCAGTTCTTC.

With respect to this clone: Other nucleotide sequences in the sample specify the same CDR3. The chain combines TRBV18 with TRBJ1-5; the D gene is possibly TRBD1 (5 bases). This CDR3 has 14 amino acids. Germline V lookup: CDR1 KGHSH, CDR2 LQKENI. Trimming removed 2 bases at V and 7 bases at J, with 12 bases between. The CDR3 DNA follows: TGTGCCAGCTCACCAGACAGAGGGAACCAGCCCCAGCATTTT. Translation gives CASSPDRGNQPQHF.

This clone was seen once. The V call is TRBV19, the J call TRBJ1-5; D is unresolved. Germline CDR1 reads LNHDA; CDR2 reads SQIVND (reference sequence). Trimming pared 6 bases from V and 6 bases from J, leaving 18 bases between. This CDR3 has 15 residues. The chain's CDR3 is CASSPSRTVRQPQHF. The CDR3 coding sequence is TGTGCCAGTAGCCCTTCCCGGACTGTTCGTCAGCCCCAGCATTTT.

About this clone: Other DNA variants within this sample encode the same CDR3. The rearrangement uses TRBV7-3 and TRBJ2-1, with 8 nucleotides matching TRBD2. V dropped 1 base and J dropped 4; count of bases not matched to a gene: 3. The CDR3 spans 15 residues. From germline, CDR1 is SGHTA and CDR2 FQGTGA. CDR3 DNA: TGTGCCAGCAGCTTAATAGCGGGGACTTACAATGAGCAGTTCTTC. This sequence encodes CASSLIAGTYNEQFF.

This clone is a singleton in its sample. This chain connects TRBV11-2 to TRBJ2-1; D is perhaps TRBD1 (6 bases). The CDR3 is 12 residues long. Germline CDR1 reads SGHAT; CDR2 reads FQNNGV. Trimming stripped 5 bases from V and 5 bases from J, with 7 bases between. The CDR3 DNA is TGTGCCAGCAGCCGGGACAACAATGAGCAGTTCTTC. This encodes CASSRDNNEQFF.